This entry describes one T cell receptor (beta chain). Its antigen is as yet unknown. These data belong to a study of T cell responses to AZD1222 COVID-19 vaccine. Findings of the study overall: Donors in the cohort were predominantly white British and more often female, and clonal diversity was possibly underestimated. Spike-specific TCR breadth and depth went up after people got two AZD1222 doses. The repertoires were collected only after the peak T cell response.

This table comes from immunoSEQ multiplex PCR, and its TCRdb copy is limited to in-frame clones, with some not included. The sample has about 86,000 clones, 88% seen once; the top ten hold roughly 7.2%. V gave up 6 bases and J gave up 3 bases; unmatched junction bases: 13. Germline CDR1 is WSHSY and CDR2 is SAAADI. CDR3 size: 18 residues. The chain combines TRBV10-2 with TRBJ2-2; TRBD2 matches 10 bases. The clonotype originates from an adult who received the AZD1222 COVID-19 vaccine. Sequenced material: peripheral blood, taken 28 days after the second AZD1222 dose. CDR3 residues: CASSVEAGGPGDTGELFF. DNA of the CDR3: TGCGCCAGCAGCGTGGAAGCGGGAGGGCCCGGGGACACCGGGGAGCTGTTTTTT.